The text below deals with one T cell receptor (beta chain). Its antigen is still unknown. Base qualities are missing; no much larger clone stands one base away. Trimming at the junction amounts to 2 bases on V and 1 base on J, and the germline ends lie 8 bases apart. The germline V gene gives CDR1 as KGHSH and CDR2 as LQKENI. The CDR3 contains 14 residues, cysteine and phenylalanine counted. The read is trimmed to its CDR3 DNA, 42 bases read in frame from base 1. The collaborating institutions used their own protocols to collect whole blood in K2EDTA tubes. For TCRbeta analysis, collaborators shipped samples in one of three forms: frozen whole blood, isolated PBMCs, or DNA extracted from either of those sample types. This entry belongs to a study of blood T cell repertoires in COVID-19 (dated by TCRdb to 2018 to 2021). Turning to the overall study: The collaborator samples originated in the United States, Italy and Spain and spanned the acute and convalescent phases of COVID-19. Deeply sampled blood TCRbeta repertoires from subjects exposed to, actively infected with, or recovered from COVID-19 were included in the dataset. The material from the prospective study consisted of cDNA or gDNA derived from T cells, B-cell-depleted T cells, or PBMCs. Samples were obtained from the ongoing ImmuneRACE study (first 160 participants) and from 1,254 subjects provided by 6 global collaborators. The sample metadata nearly always contained a de-identified subject ID, COVID-19 status, age in years and sex. HLA class I and class II types, where available, came from metadata supplied by the sample provider rather than from assay-based typing. The repertoires were made available in a free public database intended to serve as a resource for research on the immune response to SARS-CoV-2.

The study at large found these results: The amount of clinical and demographic metadata varied by source and participant and was provided uncurated.

TCRbeta CDR3 regions were amplified from genomic DNA by means of the immunoSEQ Assay, a bias-controlled multiplex PCR. In the original analysis: Within the assay, amplification of reference gene primers was used to estimate how many nucleated cells each sample contained. To quantify the absolute abundance of each unique TCRbeta CDR3 rearrangement, sequence reads were collapsed and filtered. For each sample, productive Simpson clonality was calculated as the square root of Simpson's diversity index over productive rearrangements. TCRdb mirrors the immuneACCESS table, restricted to in-frame sequences. Some clones are absent from its copies; in checked studies, under half trace to an unresolved V gene, and the reason for the others is unknown. That table is the source of V, J and clone size, and D and trimming were worked out from the DNA. In all, the sample holds 450,000 to 500,000 clones, and over 75% of those were seen once. The ten largest clones take up 3.2% of the sample.

The receptor was derived from a human donor in a cohort sampled during active COVID-19. The sequencing input was peripheral blood. The sequence links TRBV18 to TRBJ1-1; perhaps TRBD1 is the D gene, with 6 bases matching. The DNA reads TGTGCCAGCTCACCAATACAGGGGAACACTGAAGCTTTCTTT. It specifies CASSPIQGNTEAFF.